What follows are 8 T cell receptor beta chains derived from one specimen sequenced in a study of blood T cell repertoires in COVID-19. This table comes from immunoSEQ multiplex PCR, and its TCRdb copy is limited to in-frame clones, with some not included. This table holds approximately 81,000 clones, 91% found once. Sequenced input: peripheral blood. The receptors originated from a woman in her fifties or sixties in a cohort sampled during active COVID-19.

The chain is built from TRBV18 and TRBJ1-4, with 7 nucleotides matching TRBD1. Trimming removed 1 base from V and 5 bases from J; junction bases left unmatched: 4. This CDR3 has 15 amino acids. The germline CDR1 and CDR2 sequences are KGHSH and LQKENI. The CDR3 region is CASSPRQGGNEKLFF. The CDR3 bases are TGTGCCAGCTCACCACGGCAGGGGGGAAATGAAAAACTGTTTTTT.

The chain couples TRBV12-3 or TRBV12-4 to TRBJ2-5, with D uncertain. V shed 1 base and J shed 5 bases, with 8 bases lying between them. The CDR3 covers 13 residues. The CDR3 region has the DNA TGTGCCAGCAGTTTAGGAGCCCTGGAGACCCAGTACTTC. Amino acid sequence: CASSLGALETQYF.

The chain joins TRBV19 to TRBJ2-6, with 7 bases aligning to TRBD1. This CDR3 contains 19 residues. The V and J ends lost 1 base and 0 bases, in that order; junction bases with no gene match: 9. Germline values: CDR1 LNHDA, CDR2 SQIVND (reference sequence). DNA for the CDR3: TGTGCCAGTAGTATAGGTCTACAGGGGTCCAGCTCTGGGGCCAACGTCCTGACTTTC. It is translated as CASSIGLQGSSSGANVLTF.

The chain recombines TRBV28 with TRBJ2-7, with no clear D. The germline V gene encodes CDR1 MDHEN and CDR2 SYDVKM. CDR3 length: 11 residues. V was pared by 8 bases and J by 4 bases, with 9 bases between. CDR3 DNA: TGTGCCAGCGAAGCCTCATACGAGCAGTACTTC. Amino acids: CASEASYEQYF.

The gene calls are TRBV4-1 and TRBJ2-3; weak D call: TRBD2 (5 bases). Looked up from germline, CDR1 is MGHRA and CDR2 is YSYEKL. The CDR3 totals 17 residues. Deletions cut 1 base from V and 0 bases from J, with 14 bases between. The CDR3 DNA reads as TGCGCCAGCAGCCAAGCTCTGGCGGGCTCTAGCACAGATACGCAGTATTTT. This gives the protein CASSQALAGSSTDTQYF.

CDR3 nucleotide sequence: TGTGCCAGCAGCCGAGACAGCCTGAATGAAAAACTGTTTTTT. As protein: CASSRDSLNEKLFF. The V gene is TRBV7-9, the J gene TRBJ1-4, with D possibly TRBD1 on 5 matching bases. CDR1 and CDR2 from the germline V gene are SEHNR and FQNEAQ (reference sequence). This CDR3 contains 14 residues. The ends were cut back, 5 bases at V and 5 bases at J, with 12 bases in the middle.

This sequence joins TRBV6-5 and TRBJ2-3, with D perhaps matching TRBD1 (6 bases). This CDR3 contains 15 residues. The germline V gene has CDR1 MNHEY and CDR2 SVGAGI. V gave up 6 bases and J gave up 2 bases, with 15 bases separating them. Here the CDR3 DNA reads TGTGCCAGCAGCGAGGGTGGACAGAACACAGATACGCAGTATTTT. This translates into CASSEGGQNTDTQYF.

This clone came up once. For the CDR3, the DNA is TGTGCCAGCAGCAGAACCCTTGGGACAGGGGGCTTGGGCGTCACTGAAGCTTTCTTT. Translating gives CASSRTLGTGGLGVTEAFF. The gene calls are TRBV27 and TRBJ1-1, with 12 bases fitting TRBD1. Germline V gives CDR1 MNHEY, CDR2 SMNVEV (reference sequence). The CDR3 is 19 residues long. After removal of 6 bases from V and 4 bases from J, the junction contained 18 bases not matched to a gene.